This passage covers 30 T cell receptor beta chains from one sample sequenced in a study of Ad26.COV2.S vaccination and SARS-CoV-2 variants. The treatment here: some 20 received Ad26.COV2.S at low or high dose, single or two shots; several received placebo; per-sample allocation not given. The samples date from day 63 after the first vaccine or placebo injection. Data came from immunoSEQ multiplex PCR; TCRdb stores just in-frame clones and leaves some out. In the table there are around 300,000 clones, 80% to 90% of which are singletons. This material consisted of peripheral blood, taken in a trial of Ad26.COV2.S vaccine versus placebo. The receptors shown here come from a person between 18 and 65 years old who received the Ad26.COV2.S COVID-19 vaccine or a placebo.

CDR3 nucleotide sequence: TGTGCCAGCAGCTCTACAGGGTACGCCTATAATTCACCCCTCCACTTT. It specifies CASSSTGYAYNSPLHF. V usage is TRBV7-2 and J usage is TRBJ1-6; maybe TRBD1 (6 bases). Germline V gene data show CDR1 as SGHTA and CDR2 as FQGNSA. V lost 4 bases to trimming and J lost 2 bases, with 12 bases between them. The CDR3 contains 16 residues.

V gene TRBV7-9 combines with J gene TRBJ2-3; 8 nucleotides agree with TRBD2. The trim removed 4 bases at V and 1 base at J, leaving 4 bases unmatched. This CDR3 has 15 amino acids. CDR1 is SEHNR and CDR2 is FQNEAQ in the germline V gene (reference sequence). The CDR3 sequence: CASSSVGRGTDTQYF. As DNA, the CDR3 is TGTGCCAGCAGCTCCGTCGGGAGGGGCACAGATACGCAGTATTTT.

The rearrangement links TRBV4-1 to TRBJ1-6; TRBD1 might be the D (5 bases). The V gene's germline CDR1 is MGHRA and CDR2 YSYEKL. The V and J ends lost 1 base and 7 bases respectively, with 11 bases between them. The CDR3 has 15 amino acids. This CDR3 is CASSQGGVRNSPLHF. The CDR3 coding sequence is TGCGCCAGCAGCCAAGGGGGGGTTCGGAATTCACCCCTCCACTTT.

About this clone itself: In this CDR3 the conserved last residue, phenylalanine or tryptophan, is missing, so a read error is likely. No DNA is shown, since the ends of the CDR3 on it are uncertain; the CDR3 is the one TCRdb lists. The chain joins TRBV12-5 to TRBJ1-4; the listed D gene, TRBD1, was not tested against the DNA. From germline, CDR1 is LGHNT and CDR2 FRNRAP. The CDR3 numbers 16 amino acids, ends counted. The CDR3 sequence: CASAFDSQGQVRGNEL.

The CDR3 DNA sequence: TGCAGCGCCCTGGCAGGGGAGAGGGAGACCCAGTACTTC. This gives the protein CSALAGERETQYF. The gene calls are TRBV29-1 and TRBJ2-5; maybe TRBD1 (6 bases). V was trimmed by 7 bases and J by 5 bases, leaving 17 bases between them. The germline CDR1 and CDR2 sequences are SQVTM and ANQGSEA. This CDR3 is 13 amino acids long.

The rearrangement uses TRBV11-2 and TRBJ1-1, with 8 bases identical to TRBD1. Trimming cost V 2 bases and J 7 bases; bases outside gene matches: 6. From germline, CDR1 is SGHAT and CDR2 FQNNGV. This CDR3 contains 14 residues. CDR3 protein: CASSLLRGLGEAFF. CDR3 DNA: TGTGCCAGCAGCTTACTCAGGGGGCTAGGTGAAGCTTTCTTT.

This clone has only one observation. The rearrangement uses TRBV5-1 and TRBJ2-7; 8 nucleotides align to TRBD2. The CDR3 is 18 amino acids. Germline CDR1 and CDR2: SGHRS and YFSETQ. The trim removed 4 bases at V and 1 base at J, leaving 16 bases unmatched. The CDR3 is CASSPGRSGGPESYEQYF. The CDR3 DNA reads as TGCGCCAGCAGCCCTGGTCGGTCGGGGGGGCCCGAGTCCTACGAGCAGTACTTC.

CDR3: CASQEWSGGNTIYF. The CDR3 region has the DNA TGCGCCAGTCAAGAGTGGTCCGGGGGAAACACCATATATTTT. The gene calls are TRBV5-1 and TRBJ1-3; D not resolved. Germline loops: CDR1 SGHRS, CDR2 YFSETQ. The CDR3 has 14 amino acids. V was trimmed by 8 bases and J by 4 bases, leaving 16 bases between them.

This rearrangement joins TRBV5-1 to TRBJ2-2; tentatively, D is TRBD1 or TRBD2 (5 bases each). Looked up from germline, CDR1 is SGHRS and CDR2 is YFSETQ. The CDR3 has 16 amino acids. V lost 4 bases and J 4 bases, leaving 17 bases between the germline ends. In nucleotides, the CDR3 is TGCGCCAGCAGCCAAGAGGGGAGTCCGTCCACCGGGGAGCTGTTTTTT. Its protein is CASSQEGSPSTGELFF.

Only a few counts were recorded for this clone. The J gene is TRBJ1-1, the V gene TRBV6-5, with D unclear. Between the trimmed V and J ends, which lost 8 bases and 1 base, there was a span of 14 bases. There are 14 residues in the CDR3. CDR1 is MNHEY, CDR2 SVGAGI, per germline. The CDR3 nucleotides are TGTGCCAGCCACGCGGAGGTTACGAACACTGAAGCTTTCTTT. Amino acids: CASHAEVTNTEAFF.

The chain combines TRBV10-3 with TRBJ2-2; no clear D gene. The V gene lost 4 bases and the J gene lost 6 bases, with 3 bases spanning the gap. The CDR3 is 11 amino acids. CDR1 is ENHRY and CDR2 is SYGVKD in the germline V gene. CDR3 protein: CAISGPGELFF. Written as DNA, the CDR3 is TGTGCCATCAGTGGACCCGGGGAGCTGTTTTTT.

The chain links TRBV6-6 to TRBJ2-2; D possibly corresponds to TRBD1 (6 bases). V gave up 6 bases and J gave up 3 bases, with 11 bases separating them. In germline, CDR1 is MNHNY, CDR2 SVGAGI (reference sequence). This CDR3 comprises 14 residues. The DNA for the CDR3 is TGTGCCAGCAGCCCCACAGGGTACACCGGGGAGCTGTTTTTT. Translation gives CASSPTGYTGELFF.

The chain employs TRBV9 and TRBJ2-2, with 9 bases aligning to TRBD1. The CDR3 runs to 16 residues. J lost 2 bases, V lost 5 bases, and 7 bases had no gene match. Germline CDR1 is SGDLS and CDR2 is YYNGEE. The CDR3 nucleotides read TGTGCCAGCAGACCAGGACAGGGGAGAAACACCGGGGAGCTGTTTTTT. Encoded protein: CASRPGQGRNTGELFF. The full variable domain, rest sourced from reference TRBV9 and TRBJ2-2, is DSGVTQTPKHLITATGQRVTLRCSPRSGDLSVYWYQQSLDQGLQFLIQYYNGEERAKGNILERFSAQQFPDLHSELNLSSLELGDSALYFCASRPGQGRNTGELFFGEGSRLTVL.

The chain couples TRBV4-1 to TRBJ2-2; D remains unclear. Per the germline V gene, CDR1 is MGHRA and CDR2 is YSYEKL. The CDR3 consists of 18 residues. Trimming shortened V by 1 base and J by 1 base, and 16 bases separated the two germline ends. The CDR3: CASSQASSGSLNTGELFF. CDR3 coding DNA: TGCGCCAGCAGCCAAGCCTCGTCGGGCAGTCTGAACACCGGGGAGCTGTTTTTT.

This clone was seen more than once but under ten times. J is TRBJ2-7 and V is TRBV7-9; 8 nucleotides match TRBD1. J was trimmed by 2 bases and V by 5 bases; bases with no gene match: 5. This CDR3 has 14 residues. Germline V CDR1 and CDR2: SEHNR, FQNEAQ (reference sequence). This CDR3 reads CASSTGTGTYEQYF. For the CDR3, the DNA is TGTGCCAGCAGCACGGGGACAGGAACCTACGAGCAGTACTTC.

J is TRBJ2-3 and V is TRBV5-1, with D possibly matching TRBD2 (6 bases). The V end was cut by 4 bases, the J end by 7 bases, with 19 bases between. CDR3 length equals 15 residues. Germline CDR1 SGHRS, CDR2 YFSETQ. CDR3 in amino acids: CASSRPGGRGNTQYF. In nucleotides, the CDR3 is TGCGCCAGCAGCCGCCCCGGAGGCCGGGGGAATACGCAGTATTTT.

The chain is built from TRBV20-1 and TRBJ2-7, with 8 positions matching TRBD2. The V gene end was trimmed by 3 bases and the J gene end by 0 bases; junction bases not matched to a gene: 7. Germline lookup yields CDR1 DFQATT and CDR2 SNEGSKA (reference sequence). The CDR3 totals 15 residues. The CDR3 loop is CSASVLAGHSYEQYF. In nucleotides, the CDR3 is TGCAGTGCTAGTGTGCTAGCGGGCCACTCCTACGAGCAGTACTTC.

V usage is TRBV7-2 and J usage is TRBJ1-1, with 10 bases lining up with TRBD1. Germline V gene sequence: CDR1 SGHTA, CDR2 FQGNSA. The ends lost 3 bases at V and 6 bases at J; junction bases unmatched: 7. The CDR3 length is 15 residues. The CDR3 protein is CASSFRQGARAEAFF. The CDR3 bases are TGTGCCAGCAGCTTCAGACAGGGGGCTAGGGCTGAAGCTTTCTTT.

The genes are TRBV9 and TRBJ2-1; perhaps TRBD2 as D (5 bases). The germline V gene has CDR1 SGDLS and CDR2 YYNGEE. The V end was cut by 2 bases, the J end by 4 bases, with 13 bases between. This CDR3 region has 15 residues. The CDR3 here is CASSVRQTGYNEQFF. CDR3 in DNA: TGTGCCAGCAGCGTCCGACAAACGGGATACAATGAGCAGTTCTTC.

This clone was recorded a few times. This chain links TRBV10-3 with TRBJ2-2; D uncertain. Trimming cost V 3 bases and J 3 bases, with 11 bases left between them. This CDR3 has 15 amino acids. Germline loops: CDR1 ENHRY, CDR2 SYGVKD. CDR3 sequence reads: CAISEGVVYTGELFF. CDR3 coding DNA: TGTGCCATCAGTGAAGGTGTGGTATACACCGGGGAGCTGTTTTTT.

This rearrangement joins TRBV7-6 to TRBJ1-6; D might be TRBD1 (5 bases). Trimming stripped 5 bases from V and 7 bases from J, with 12 bases between. The V gene's germline CDR1 is SGHVS and CDR2 FNYEAQ. The CDR3 has 14 residues. The chain's CDR3 is CASSPGTSNSPLHF. CDR3 DNA: TGTGCCAGCAGCCCCGGGACCTCCAATTCACCCCTCCACTTT.

The genes are TRBV28 and TRBJ2-7, with 12 bases identical to TRBD2. Germline-derived CDR1 and CDR2 are MDHEN and SYDVKM. V lost 4 bases, J lost 3 bases, and 7 bases stayed unmatched. The CDR3 runs 16 residues. The CDR3 DNA follows: TGTGCCAGCAGTTCACCGACTAGCGGGGGTCGCTACGAGCAGTACTTC. Its translation: CASSSPTSGGRYEQYF.

V and J are TRBV7-8 and TRBJ2-7; 8 bases fit TRBD1. V dropped 7 bases and J dropped 3; count of bases not matched to a gene: 11. CDR3 length equals 15 residues. Per germline, CDR1 SGHVS and CDR2 FQNEAQ. DNA for the CDR3: TGTGCCAGCAAGCAAGGACAGGGAAATATCTACGAGCAGTACTTC. It yields the protein CASKQGQGNIYEQYF.

This sequence joins TRBV27 and TRBJ1-5; D is undetermined. V lost 5 bases to trimming and J lost 7 bases, with 15 bases between them. Germline CDR1 MNHEY, CDR2 SMNVEV (reference sequence). The CDR3 length is 14 residues. The CDR3 coding sequence is TGTGCCAGCAGTCCCGGATTTGAGGCACAGCCCCAGCATTTT. As protein: CASSPGFEAQPQHF.

The V gene is TRBV6-2 or TRBV6-3, the J gene TRBJ1-6, with no clear D. Germline CDR1 is MNHEY and CDR2 is SVGEGT. V dropped 4 bases and J dropped 4 bases, with 8 bases sitting between them. CDR3 length: 14 amino acids. The CDR3 region is CASSSDLYNSPLHF. CDR3 coding DNA: TGTGCCAGCAGTTCCGATTTGTATAATTCACCCCTCCACTTT.

V and J are TRBV27 and TRBJ2-3, with D possibly TRBD1 on 6 matching bases. The germline V gene encodes CDR1 MNHEY and CDR2 SMNVEV (reference sequence). The CDR3 runs to 14 residues. Between the trimmed V and J ends, which lost 4 bases and 0 bases, there was a span of 8 bases. CDR3: CASSSRGSTDTQYF. The CDR3 nucleotides read TGTGCCAGCAGTTCCAGGGGAAGCACAGATACGCAGTATTTT.

The chain links TRBV5-6 to TRBJ2-5, with a possible D match to TRBD1 (6 bases). Trimming pared 4 bases from V and 3 bases from J, leaving 16 bases between. This CDR3 region has 15 residues. Germline V gene data show CDR1 as SGHDT and CDR2 as YYEEEE. The CDR3: CASSPWGPGEETQYF. CDR3 bases: TGTGCCAGCAGCCCTTGGGGGCCTGGGGAAGAGACCCAGTACTTC.

This chain connects TRBV28 to TRBJ2-7; 7 bases fit TRBD1. CDR3 length equals 13 residues. CDR1 is MDHEN, CDR2 SYDVKM, per germline. V dropped 6 bases and J dropped 2; count of bases not matched to a gene: 4. This CDR3 reads CASRLGTAYEQYF. The CDR3, as DNA: TGTGCCAGCAGACTCGGGACAGCCTACGAGCAGTACTTC.

The chain employs TRBV10-3 and TRBJ2-7; 11 nucleotides match TRBD2. In germline, CDR1 is ENHRY, CDR2 SYGVKD. This CDR3 is 14 amino acids long. With 4 bases clipped from V and 5 bases from J, the junction kept 4 bases outside the gene matches. In DNA, the CDR3 is TGTGCCATCAGTGGACTAGCGGGAATAAACGAGCAGTACTTC. Translating it yields CAISGLAGINEQYF.

This chain joins TRBV2 and TRBJ1-1; D might be TRBD1 (6 bases). CDR1 SNHLY and CDR2 FYNNEI come from the germline V gene. Trimming stripped 8 bases from V and 5 bases from J, with 15 bases between. The CDR3 has 13 amino acids. CDR3 sequence: CASLVGARTEAFF. The CDR3 nucleotides are TGTGCCAGCCTTGTGGGGGCGAGGACTGAAGCTTTCTTT.